This T cell receptor (beta chain) was obtained from a study of T cells in localized non-small cell lung cancer. V shed 4 bases and J shed 4 bases, with 14 bases lying between them. This CDR3 spans 14 amino acids. Germline lookup yields CDR1 SGDLS and CDR2 YYNGEE. The protocol was immunoSEQ multiplex PCR, while the TCRdb copy is restricted to in-frame clones and leaves out a portion. The data hold 850 to 1,300 clones, with roughly 15% observed a single time. This clone was detected ten times or more. This TCR was sampled from a woman aged 35 to 69 with stage II lung adenocarcinoma. The chain employs TRBV9 and TRBJ1-2, with TRBD1 as a possible D gene (6 bases). The starting material was lung tumor tissue, obtained before any cancer treatment. This CDR3 reads CASSSRGTPYGYTF. The CDR3 DNA reads TGTGCCAGCAGCTCCAGGGGAACGCCCTATGGCTACACCTTC.